The entry that follows covers one T cell receptor (beta chain) sequence. The PCR had 60 Vbeta and 13 Jbeta primers. Using immunoSEQ multiplex PCR, the repertoire was profiled, and TCRdb retains in-frame clones only, with some absent. The sample gives about 240,000 clones, over 70% of which show up once; roughly 7.4% is in the top ten. The data were taken from a study of cytomegalovirus exposure and HLA in healthy donors. The clonotype was recovered from an older woman in good health and CMV-seropositive. The source material was PBMCs.

The CDR3 reads CASSLGGWYSSTDTQYF. The CDR3 nucleotides read TGTGCCAGCAGTTTAGGGGGGTGGTATTCTAGCACAGATACGCAGTATTTT. The chain carries TRBV27 and TRBJ2-3, with a tentative D call TRBD2 (6 bases). CDR1 and CDR2 (germline): MNHEY, SMNVEV (reference sequence). V gave up 2 bases and J gave up 0 bases, with 15 bases separating them. There are 17 residues in the CDR3.